This TCR beta chain appears in the sequencing data of a study of T-cell memory formation after mild COVID-19. Study details: Among the donors, TCR clusters were largely specific to each donor. Study-wide results and limits: Contracting clones localized mainly to CM and EM when CD4+ and mainly to EMRA when CD8+.

The CDR3 sequence is 14 residues long. CDR1 and CDR2 (germline): MNHNY, SVGAGI (reference sequence). With 6 bases removed from V and 3 bases from J, the gap between germline ends came to 15 bases. This clonotype was found a few times. Its target is unknown. From the 5' RACE reads, TCRdb called clonotypes with MiXCR, one entry per CDR3 protein. The sample contains approximately 150,000 distinct CDR3 sequences, about 19% of which appear only once. The genes are TRBV6-6 and TRBJ2-7, with a tentative D call TRBD2 (6 bases). Material for sequencing was PBMCs or a T cell subset sorted from them (not recorded which). The clonotype originates from an adult woman who had mild COVID-19 (a few samples of this study predate the infection). Cell type and time point are not known. The CDR3 is CASRGGLAGYEQYF. Here the CDR3 DNA reads TGTGCCAGCAGGGGGGGATTAGCTGGCTACGAGCAGTACTTC.